This is a list of T cell receptor beta chains from one sample in a study of regulatory T cells in long-lasting Graves disease. TCRdb re-called the multiplex PCR reads with MiXCR, one entry per CDR3 protein. The sample has roughly 400,000 distinct CDR3 sequences; about 21% are singletons. The source material was peripheral blood mononuclear cells (PBMCs), sampled when the disease was refractory, from a patient treated with antithyroid drugs. Every receptor here comes from a female donor with Graves disease. The CDR3 runs from the conserved cysteine through the conserved F or W. Each record gives: clone size, J gene, D gene, V gene, CDR3 protein, CDR3 DNA. D genes are given only for firm matches. Part of the rows lack a size; the others show once, few, many or a class for expanded clones.

clone size: many; J gene: TRBJ2-7; D gene: NA; V gene: TRBV28; CDR3 protein: CASSWTPGEQYF; CDR3 DNA: TGTGCCAGCAGTTGGACCCCCGGAGAGCAGTACTTC
clone size: many; J gene: TRBJ2-6; D gene: NA; V gene: TRBV28; CDR3 protein: CASSSPQATSGANVLTF; CDR3 DNA: TGTGCCAGCAGTTCGCCCCAGGCCACCTCTGGGGCCAACGTCCTGACTTTC
clone size: many; J gene: TRBJ2-3; D gene: TRBD2; V gene: TRBV2; CDR3 protein: CASSDASGSTDTQYF; CDR3 DNA: TGTGCCAGCAGTGATGCTAGCGGGAGCACAGATACGCAGTATTTT
clone size: many; J gene: TRBJ1-6; D gene: TRBD1; V gene: TRBV7-2; CDR3 protein: CASSLGSQGDNSPLHF; CDR3 DNA: TGTGCCAGCAGCTTAGGTAGCCAGGGGGATAATTCACCCCTCCACTTT
clone size: few; J gene: TRBJ2-7; D gene: NA; V gene: TRBV3-1; CDR3 protein: CASSQRPRYEQYF; CDR3 DNA: TGTGCCAGCAGCCAACGGCCCCGATACGAGCAGTACTTC
clone size: few; J gene: TRBJ2-2; D gene: NA; V gene: TRBV12-3/TRBV12-4; CDR3 protein: CASKVAINTGELFF; CDR3 DNA: TGTGCCAGCAAAGTAGCGATCAACACCGGGGAGCTGTTTTTT
clone size: few; J gene: TRBJ2-3; D gene: TRBD2; V gene: TRBV10-3; CDR3 protein: CAIRGTSGSSADTQYF; CDR3 DNA: TGTGCCATCAGGGGGACTAGCGGGAGCTCAGCAGATACGCAGTATTTT
clone size: NA; J gene: TRBJ1-1; D gene: NA; V gene: TRBV29-1; CDR3 protein: CSVAVQANTEAFF; CDR3 DNA: TGCAGCGTTGCTGTACAGGCGAACACTGAAGCTTTCTTT
clone size: NA; J gene: TRBJ2-5; D gene: TRBD1; V gene: TRBV15; CDR3 protein: CATSRTTGGETQYF; CDR3 DNA: TGTGCCACCAGCAGAACCACAGGGGGGGAGACCCAGTACTTC
clone size: NA; J gene: TRBJ1-4; D gene: NA; V gene: TRBV4-1; CDR3 protein: CASSAPARGEKLFF; CDR3 DNA: TGCGCCAGCAGCGCACCAGCCCGGGGGGAAAAACTGTTTTTT
clone size: many; J gene: TRBJ2-5; D gene: NA; V gene: TRBV28; CDR3 protein: CASSLILAGYQETQYF; CDR3 DNA: TGTGCCAGCAGTCTCATACTAGCCGGGTACCAAGAGACCCAGTACTTC
clone size: many; J gene: TRBJ1-2; D gene: TRBD1; V gene: TRBV2; CDR3 protein: CASSLDRDPARYTF; CDR3 DNA: TGTGCCAGCAGTTTGGACAGGGACCCCGCTCGCTACACCTTC
clone size: NA; J gene: TRBJ2-7; D gene: NA; V gene: TRBV18; CDR3 protein: CASSLDGGREQYF; CDR3 DNA: TGTGCCAGCTCACTGGACGGGGGGCGCGAGCAGTACTTC
clone size: many; J gene: TRBJ2-7; D gene: TRBD2; V gene: TRBV5-8; CDR3 protein: CASSPGTRRSYEQYF; CDR3 DNA: TGTGCCAGCAGCCCCGGGACTAGACGCTCCTACGAGCAGTACTTC
clone size: many; J gene: TRBJ2-7; D gene: NA; V gene: TRBV2; CDR3 protein: CASSEDLSREQYF; CDR3 DNA: TGTGCCAGCAGTGAAGATTTATCTCGCGAGCAGTACTTC
clone size: NA; J gene: TRBJ2-5; D gene: TRBD1; V gene: TRBV24-1; CDR3 protein: CATSDTAPGQAVYNEQYF; CDR3 DNA: TGTGCCACCAGTGATACAGCACCGGGACAGGCCGTCTACAATGAGCAGTACTTC
clone size: NA; J gene: TRBJ2-1; D gene: NA; V gene: TRBV9; CDR3 protein: CASSAQSGERRYNEQFF; CDR3 DNA: TGTGCCAGCAGCGCCCAGTCGGGTGAACGGAGATACAATGAGCAGTTCTTC
clone size: many; J gene: TRBJ2-7; D gene: NA; V gene: TRBV7-8; CDR3 protein: CASTRLDTPVYEQYF; CDR3 DNA: TGTGCCAGCACTCGGTTAGACACTCCGGTCTACGAGCAGTACTTC
clone size: many; J gene: TRBJ2-7; D gene: NA; V gene: TRBV6-5; CDR3 protein: CASSYVAGSSDEQYF; CDR3 DNA: TGTGCCAGCAGTTACGTCGCGGGGTCCTCGGACGAGCAGTACTTC
clone size: many; J gene: TRBJ1-2; D gene: NA; V gene: TRBV6-5; CDR3 protein: CASSYAAGANYGYTF; CDR3 DNA: TGTGCCAGCAGTTACGCGGCGGGAGCTAACTATGGCTACACCTTC
clone size: NA; J gene: TRBJ1-1; D gene: NA; V gene: TRBV12-3/TRBV12-4; CDR3 protein: CASSVAPGGTEAFF; CDR3 DNA: TGTGCCAGCAGCGTAGCTCCGGGGGGCACTGAAGCTTTCTTT
clone size: NA; J gene: TRBJ2-1; D gene: NA; V gene: TRBV15; CDR3 protein: CATRGGTEGGNEQFF; CDR3 DNA: TGTGCCACCAGAGGGGGGACGGAGGGTGGAAATGAGCAGTTCTTC
clone size: many; J gene: TRBJ1-1; D gene: NA; V gene: TRBV3-1; CDR3 protein: CASSQGHKNTEAFF; CDR3 DNA: TGTGCCAGCAGCCAAGGACACAAGAACACTGAAGCTTTCTTT
clone size: many; J gene: TRBJ2-5; D gene: TRBD2; V gene: TRBV2; CDR3 protein: CASSASGAQETQYF; CDR3 DNA: TGTGCCAGCAGTGCTAGCGGGGCGCAAGAGACCCAGTACTTC
clone size: NA; J gene: TRBJ2-7; D gene: NA; V gene: TRBV2; CDR3 protein: CASRWTGTSVQLERYF; CDR3 DNA: TGTGCCAGCAGGTGGACTGGGACTTCCGTACAGTTAGAGCGGTACTTC
clone size: few; J gene: TRBJ1-1; D gene: TRBD1; V gene: TRBV19; CDR3 protein: CASRPGQLRNTEAFF; CDR3 DNA: TGTGCCAGTAGACCGGGACAGTTGAGGAACACTGAAGCTTTCTTT
clone size: NA; J gene: TRBJ2-1; D gene: TRBD1; V gene: TRBV10-1; CDR3 protein: CASGRDRVNNEQFF; CDR3 DNA: TGCGCCAGCGGCAGGGACAGGGTCAACAATGAGCAGTTCTTC
clone size: many; J gene: TRBJ2-5; D gene: NA; V gene: TRBV2; CDR3 protein: CASIPRGGGETQYF; CDR3 DNA: TGTGCCAGCATCCCTAGAGGCGGCGGGGAGACCCAGTACTTC
clone size: NA; J gene: TRBJ2-7; D gene: NA; V gene: TRBV27; CDR3 protein: CASIYYEQYF; CDR3 DNA: TGTGCCAGCATATACTACGAGCAGTACTTC